This T cell receptor beta chain was sequenced in a study of response to subunit inactivated influenza vaccine. This clonotype showed up just a few times. TCRdb redid the calling of the RT-PCR reads with MiXCR, one entry per CDR3 protein. The sample consists of about 610,000 distinct CDR3 sequences, 14% of them appearing once. Germline loops: CDR1 LGHNA, CDR2 YNFKEQ. V gave up 2 bases and J gave up 5 bases; unmatched junction bases: 14. This CDR3 contains 19 residues. The source was PBMCs from blood, collected roughly 12 days after vaccination. This TCR derives from a man aged 50-60 years who received an inactivated influenza vaccine. The chain recombines TRBV4-2 with TRBJ2-5; 13 nucleotides align to TRBD2. The CDR3 DNA is TGTGCCAGCAGCCAAAGACTAGCGGGAGGTTTCGGAGTCGTGGAGACCCAGTACTTC. Its protein product is CASSQRLAGGFGVVETQYF.